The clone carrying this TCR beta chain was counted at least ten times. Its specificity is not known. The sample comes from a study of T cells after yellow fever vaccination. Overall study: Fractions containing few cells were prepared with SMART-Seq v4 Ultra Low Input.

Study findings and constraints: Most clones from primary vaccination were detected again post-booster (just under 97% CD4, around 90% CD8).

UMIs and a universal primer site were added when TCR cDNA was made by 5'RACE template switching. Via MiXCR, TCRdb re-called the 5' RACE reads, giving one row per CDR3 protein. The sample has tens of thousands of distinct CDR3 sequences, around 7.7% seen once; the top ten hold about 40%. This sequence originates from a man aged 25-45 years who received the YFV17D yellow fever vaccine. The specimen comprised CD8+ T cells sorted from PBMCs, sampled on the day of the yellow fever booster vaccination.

The CDR3 protein is CASSSSLLETDTQYF. The CDR3 region has the DNA TGCGCCAGCAGCTCGTCATTACTAGAAACAGATACGCAGTATTTT. The chain employs TRBV5-1 and TRBJ2-3; tentative D call: TRBD2 (5 bases). Germline V gene lookup returns CDR1 SGHRS and CDR2 YFSETQ. The V end was cut by 3 bases, the J end by 3 bases, with 14 bases between. This CDR3 is built from 15 residues.